Shown below are 25 T cell receptor beta chains from a single sample sequenced in a study of identical twins listed by TCRdb under 2016. Library method: 5' RACE. This sample was sequenced with an Illumina HiSeq 2000. TCRdb took the public reads, trimmed them with fastp at Q25, ran MiXCR for clone calling and kept in-frame beta chains. Rows matching on CDR3 protein sequence are summarized as one entry with the most common DNA and genes. In all, the sample holds 500,000 or so distinct CDR3 sequences, and roughly an eighth of those were seen once. The ten top clones hold more than 0.8% of the sample. A further study also used this sample, focusing on yellow fever vaccine responses in identical twins.

Sequenced sample: CD4+ T cells sorted from blood. The receptors stem from a woman between 18 and 29 years old in good health.

This clonotype was counted only a few times. The rearrangement joins TRBV11-3 to TRBJ2-1; TRBD2 is a possible D gene (6 bases). V lost 4 bases, J lost 9 bases, and 13 bases lay in between. The CDR3 runs 13 residues. CDR1 and CDR2 (germline): SGHNT, YENEEA. The CDR3: CASSSGGITEQFF. The CDR3 coding sequence is TGTGCCAGCAGCTCGGGCGGGATCACTGAGCAGTTCTTC.

This clonotype was observed a few times. The rearrangement joins TRBV4-3 to TRBJ2-3; no clear D gene. V was clipped by 0 bases and J by 4 bases, with 11 bases between them. Germline CDR1 is LGHNA and CDR2 is YSLEER. This CDR3 region has 15 residues. CDR3: CASSQDPPGADTQYF. CDR3 nucleotides: TGCGCCAGCAGCCAAGACCCCCCGGGCGCAGATACGCAGTATTTT.

The CDR3 spells CSVGRSSDTEAFF. The CDR3 region has the DNA TGCAGCGTAGGGCGTTCATCCGACACTGAAGCTTTCTTT. The chain recombines TRBV29-1 with TRBJ1-1; D is undetermined. The CDR3 extends over 13 amino acids. Deletions cut 6 bases from V and 3 bases from J, with 14 bases between. Per germline, CDR1 SQVTM and CDR2 ANQGSEA.

This clonotype was observed a handful of times. The J gene is TRBJ2-6, the V gene TRBV4-1, with D perhaps matching TRBD1 (5 bases). Per germline, CDR1 MGHRA and CDR2 YSYEKL. This CDR3 is built from 18 residues. Deletions cut 0 bases from V and 0 bases from J, with 12 bases between. CDR3 loop: CASSQEGKGYSGANVLTF. The CDR3 coding sequence is TGCGCCAGCAGCCAAGAAGGGAAGGGGTACTCTGGGGCCAACGTCCTGACTTTC.

This clonotype was counted only a few times. The chain employs TRBV6-5 and TRBJ1-5; D remains ambiguous. Germline V CDR1 and CDR2: MNHEY, SVGAGI. The CDR3 has 13 residues. Trimming cost V 6 bases and J 3 bases, with 9 bases left between them. The CDR3, as DNA: TGTGCCAGCAGAGCCTCTCACAATCAGCCCCAGCATTTT. Translation: CASRASHNQPQHF.

This clonotype was counted at least ten times. DNA for the CDR3: TGTGCCAGCAGGCCGACTAGCGGAAACTCCTACGAGCAGTACTTC. This codes for CASRPTSGNSYEQYF. The gene calls are TRBV12-3 or TRBV12-4 and TRBJ2-7; 9 bases agree with TRBD2. After removal of 6 bases from V and 0 bases from J, the junction contained 6 bases not matched to a gene. The CDR3 covers 15 residues.

This clonotype showed up just a few times. The J gene is TRBJ2-5, the V gene TRBV29-1; D unclear. The CDR3 totals 12 residues. Germline lookup yields CDR1 SQVTM and CDR2 ANQGSEA. The V end lost 7 bases, the J end lost 2 bases, and 11 bases lay between the germline ends. CDR3 region: CSAGPLQETQYF. CDR3 DNA sequence: TGCAGCGCCGGGCCTCTACAAGAGACCCAGTACTTC.

Only a few counts were recorded for this clonotype. The chain recombines TRBV11-2 with TRBJ2-3; 7 bases agree with TRBD2. The CDR3 is made up of 16 amino acids. The V gene's germline CDR1 is SGHAT and CDR2 FQNNGV. After removal of 5 bases from V and 2 bases from J, the junction contained 10 bases not matched to a gene. The CDR3 DNA reads as TGTGCCAGCAGCCGAACTAGCGTATCCTTCACAGATACGCAGTATTTT. Amino acid sequence: CASSRTSVSFTDTQYF.

The gene calls are TRBV7-2 and TRBJ1-3; weak D call: TRBD1 (5 bases). Germline-derived CDR1 and CDR2 are SGHTA and FQGNSA. The CDR3 loop spans 15 amino acids. Trimming stripped 4 bases from V and 0 bases from J, with 10 bases between. The CDR3 region is CASSSPQGSGNTIYF. The CDR3 bases are TGTGCCAGCAGCTCTCCCCAGGGCTCTGGAAACACCATATATTTT. Complete variable domain (other parts from reference TRBV7-2 and TRBJ1-3): GAGVSQSPSNKVTEKGKDVELRCDPISGHTALYWYRQSLGQGLEFLIYFQGNSAPDKSGLPSDRFSAERTGGSVSTLTIQRTQQEDSAVYLCASSSPQGSGNTIYFGEGSWLTVV.

In this sample, this clonotype turned up a few times. V usage is TRBV5-1 and J usage is TRBJ2-3, with 7 bases fitting TRBD1. Looked up from germline, CDR1 is SGHRS and CDR2 is YFSETQ. The CDR3 is 16 residues long. The V segment lost 4 bases and the J segment 2 bases; nucleotides outside the gene matches: 10. The DNA for the CDR3 is TGCGCCAGCAGCGTTACAGGGGACGGGACCACAGATACGCAGTATTTT. Its protein product is CASSVTGDGTTDTQYF.

This clonotype was picked up a small number of times. This chain connects TRBV20-1 to TRBJ2-2; D gene unclear. Looked up from germline, CDR1 is DFQATT and CDR2 is SNEGSKA (reference sequence). The CDR3 totals 14 residues. Trimming took 5 bases from V and 0 from J, leaving 10 bases between them. The CDR3 sequence: CSALIRANTGELFF. In DNA, the CDR3 is TGCAGTGCTCTTATAAGGGCGAACACCGGGGAGCTGTTTTTT.

This clonotype was seen more than once but under ten times. This chain joins TRBV18 and TRBJ2-3; D not resolved. Germline CDR1 is KGHSH and CDR2 is LQKENI. Between the trimmed V and J ends, which lost 6 bases and 6 bases, there was a span of 7 bases. The CDR3 contains 11 residues. The DNA of the CDR3 is TGTGCCAGCTCCGCCCCCGATACGCAGTATTTT. Protein sequence: CASSAPDTQYF.

The V call is TRBV7-9, the J call TRBJ2-2, with 7 bases aligning to TRBD1. CDR1 is SEHNR, CDR2 FQNEAQ, per germline (reference sequence). This CDR3 spans 15 amino acids. V lost 6 bases to trimming and J lost 6 bases; unmatched junction nucleotides: 10. The CDR3 region is CASRQARGTAGELFF. In DNA form, the CDR3 reads TGTGCCAGCAGGCAAGCCAGGGGGACAGCCGGGGAGCTGTTTTTT.

J is TRBJ2-1 and V is TRBV9; 7 nucleotides line up with TRBD2. V dropped 3 bases and J dropped 2; count of bases not matched to a gene: 14. The CDR3 totals 18 residues. Per germline, CDR1 SGDLS and CDR2 YYNGEE. The CDR3, as DNA: TGTGCCAGCAGCGGGCGGGGGTCCAGCGGGGTGACCTACAATGAGCAGTTCTTC. It codes for CASSGRGSSGVTYNEQFF. The entire variable domain, with the rest obtained from reference TRBV9 and TRBJ2-1, is as follows: DSGVTQTPKHLITATGQRVTLRCSPRSGDLSVYWYQQSLDQGLQFLIQYYNGEERAKGNILERFSAQQFPDLHSELNLSSLELGDSALYFCASSGRGSSGVTYNEQFFGPGTRLTVL.

CDR3 in amino acids: CASSLVGNWQESPYEQYF. In DNA form, the CDR3 reads TGTGCCAGCAGCTTAGTAGGGAACTGGCAGGAGTCCCCATACGAGCAGTACTTC. This chain uses TRBV11-2 with TRBJ2-7; D is unresolved. Per the germline V gene, CDR1 is SGHAT and CDR2 is FQNNGV. The length of the CDR3 is 18 residues. V was pared by 1 base and J by 4 bases, with 23 bases between.

V gene TRBV24-1 combines with J gene TRBJ1-6; 8 bases align to TRBD1. After removal of 4 bases from V and 6 bases from J, the junction contained 1 base not matched to a gene. Germline V gene data show CDR1 as KGHDR and CDR2 as SFDVKD. The CDR3 contains 14 residues. The CDR3 here is CATSEDRVNSPLHF. The CDR3 nucleotides are TGTGCCACCAGTGAGGACAGGGTTAATTCACCCCTCCACTTT.

The sample holds many counts of this clonotype. V and J are TRBV19 and TRBJ2-1, with TRBD2 identical over 9 bases. This CDR3 contains 15 residues. J gave up 1 base and V 6 bases, and 4 bases lay outside the gene matches. The germline CDR1 and CDR2 sequences are LNHDA and SQIVND (reference sequence). CDR3 coding DNA: TGTGCCAGTAGGAGACTAGCGGTTTCCTACAATGAGCAGTTCTTC. It yields the protein CASRRLAVSYNEQFF.

The gene calls are TRBV4-1 and TRBJ2-3; either TRBD1 or TRBD2 may supply D (5 bases each). With 3 bases removed from V and 0 bases from J, the gap between germline ends came to 22 bases. Germline CDR1 reads MGHRA; CDR2 reads YSYEKL. This CDR3 contains 19 residues. CDR3 DNA: TGCGCCAGCAGCCATAATGAGCGGTTCGAGACAGTAAGCACAGATACGCAGTATTTT. Its protein product is CASSHNERFETVSTDTQYF.

This clonotype showed up many times. This rearrangement joins TRBV4-1 to TRBJ2-3, with D unresolved. This CDR3 contains 17 residues. Trimming pared 0 bases from V and 1 base from J, leaving 14 bases between. The V gene's germline CDR1 is MGHRA and CDR2 YSYEKL. The CDR3 coding sequence is TGCGCCAGCAGCCAAGATAAACAGACCTTGGGCACAGATACGCAGTATTTT. As protein: CASSQDKQTLGTDTQYF.

In its sample, this clonotype was seen many times. The chain recombines TRBV7-2 with TRBJ2-1; 12 positions agree with TRBD2. Germline loops: CDR1 SGHTA, CDR2 FQGNSA. The CDR3 is made up of 16 amino acids. Germline trimming cut 3 bases from V and 3 bases from J; bases unmatched to any gene: 3. CDR3 coding DNA: TGTGCCAGCAGCTTCCAGACTAGCGGGGGCTACAATGAGCAGTTCTTC. Translated: CASSFQTSGGYNEQFF.

This clonotype has only a few counts. The chain recombines TRBV21-1 with TRBJ2-4; the table gives TRBD1 as D, unverified against the DNA. TRBV21-1 is assigned pseudogene status. This CDR3 comprises 16 residues. CDR3 sequence (DNA): TGTGCCCCCCCGTTCGGGGGGAGGTTAGCCAAAAACATTCAGTACTTC. This sequence encodes CAPPFGGRLAKNIQYF.

This clonotype was detected only a few times. The V gene is TRBV5-6, the J gene TRBJ2-2; 7 nucleotides align to TRBD1. Losses at the gene ends were 5 bases for V and 3 bases for J; bases not matched to a gene: 7. The CDR3 is 15 amino acids. Germline CDR1 reads SGHDT; CDR2 reads YYEEEE. For the CDR3, the DNA is TGTGCCAGCAGGTCCGGACAGGACTACACCGGGGAGCTGTTTTTT. This translates into CASRSGQDYTGELFF.

The chain couples TRBV4-1 to TRBJ2-6, with D tentatively TRBD2 (5 bases). The V end was cut by 4 bases, the J end by 4 bases, with 20 bases between. CDR1 is MGHRA, CDR2 YSYEKL, per germline. This CDR3 spans 18 amino acids. The CDR3 DNA sequence: TGCGCCAGCAGCCCCTCCCGGGGAAGGCAGTCGGGGGCCAACGTCCTGACTTTC. It specifies CASSPSRGRQSGANVLTF.

V usage is TRBV12-3 or TRBV12-4 and J usage is TRBJ2-5; maybe TRBD2 (6 bases). Trimming cost V 5 bases and J 2 bases, with 18 bases left between them. CDR3 length: 16 residues. The CDR3 is CASSRLLAMNQETQYF. Here the CDR3 DNA reads TGTGCCAGCAGTCGCCTCCTAGCGATGAATCAAGAGACCCAGTACTTC.

There are many counts of this clonotype. This rearrangement joins TRBV7-3 to TRBJ2-2; D might be TRBD1 or TRBD2, each matching 5 bases. From germline, CDR1 is SGHTA and CDR2 FQGTGA. The CDR3 contains 15 residues. V was clipped by 1 base and J by 4 bases, with 10 bases between them. The CDR3 sequence is CASSLIGATTGELFF. Written as DNA, the CDR3 is TGTGCCAGCAGCTTAATCGGGGCCACCACCGGGGAGCTGTTTTTT. The variable domain in full, with the rest retrieved from reference TRBV7-3 and TRBJ2-2, is GAGVSQTPSNKVTEKGKYVELRCDPISGHTALYWYRQSLGQGPEFLIYFQGTGAADDSGLPNDRFFAVRPEGSVSTLKIQRTERGDSAVYLCASSLIGATTGELFFGEGSRLTVL.